This T cell receptor beta chain was captured by sequencing in a study of blood T cell repertoires in COVID-19. Study at large: Material from acute and convalescent COVID-19 was sourced from the United States, Italy and Spain. In each case, the material was cDNA or gDNA derived from T cells, B-cell-depleted T cells, or PBMCs.

This table comes from immunoSEQ multiplex PCR, and its TCRdb copy is limited to in-frame clones, with some not included. The table lists some 300,000 clones, roughly 90% of them singletons. It was during active infection that Seattle patients were enrolled and then longitudinally followed. V was pared by 2 bases and J by 7 bases, with 5 bases of the junction left unmatched. This CDR3 spans 14 amino acids. Germline CDR1 reads MNHNS; CDR2 reads SASEGT. Sequencing was carried out using peripheral blood. V gene TRBV6-1 combines with J gene TRBJ1-5, with 7 positions matching TRBD1. This sequence was found in a woman aged 40 to 50 with COVID-19, enrolled during active disease. CDR3 DNA sequence: TGTGCCAGCAGTGAACGATCAGGGGGGCAGCCCCAGCATTTT. Translated: CASSERSGGQPQHF.